This note documents a single T cell receptor (beta chain) sequence. Other DNA sequences in this sample translate to the same CDR3. The data were obtained in a study of shared clonotypes between healthy human individuals. Assay: immunoSEQ multiplex PCR; the TCRdb copy retains only in-frame clones and omits some. The sample carries about 2 million clones, about 95% recorded once. In the naive CD8 group, cells lacked CD45RO and were positively selected for CCR7, so terminally differentiated effector memory CD45RA+ cells were left out. CDR1 SEHNR and CDR2 FQNEAQ come from the germline V gene (reference sequence). V shed 0 bases and J shed 3 bases, with 8 bases lying between them. The CDR3 spans 14 residues.

Sequences were obtained from naive CD8+ T cells sorted from blood. The clonotype originates from a young man in good health. The gene calls are TRBV7-9 and TRBJ1-1; maybe TRBD1 (5 bases). CDR3 bases: TGTGCCAGCAGCTTAGCTGGGGCGGACACTGAAGCTTTCTTT. It specifies CASSLAGADTEAFF. Combining the CDR3 with reference TRBV7-9 and TRBJ1-1 gives the whole variable domain DTGVSQNPRHKITKRGQNVTFRCDPISEHNRLYWYRQTLGQGPEFLTYFQNEAQLEKSRLLSDRFSAERPKGSFSTLEIQRTEQGDSAMYLCASSLAGADTEAFFGQGTRLTVV.